This T cell receptor (beta chain) was obtained from a study of shared clonotypes between healthy human individuals. Each cell subset's genomic DNA was divided evenly among several immunoSEQ plates. Some clones are missing from TCRdb's copy, which holds only in-frame ones; the method was immunoSEQ multiplex PCR. The table includes more than 200,000 clones, about 69% detected once. Per germline, CDR1 SGDLS and CDR2 YYNGEE. Trimming left V 4 bases short and J 0 bases short, with 2 bases between. The CDR3 covers 12 residues. The rearrangement joins TRBV9 to TRBJ1-3; D not certain. The sequence came from a young man in good health. Sequences were obtained from memory CD4+ T cells sorted from blood. Subset indicated: CD45RA-negative fraction. The CDR3 is CASSISGNTIYF. The CDR3 bases are TGTGCCAGCAGCATCTCTGGAAACACCATATATTTT.